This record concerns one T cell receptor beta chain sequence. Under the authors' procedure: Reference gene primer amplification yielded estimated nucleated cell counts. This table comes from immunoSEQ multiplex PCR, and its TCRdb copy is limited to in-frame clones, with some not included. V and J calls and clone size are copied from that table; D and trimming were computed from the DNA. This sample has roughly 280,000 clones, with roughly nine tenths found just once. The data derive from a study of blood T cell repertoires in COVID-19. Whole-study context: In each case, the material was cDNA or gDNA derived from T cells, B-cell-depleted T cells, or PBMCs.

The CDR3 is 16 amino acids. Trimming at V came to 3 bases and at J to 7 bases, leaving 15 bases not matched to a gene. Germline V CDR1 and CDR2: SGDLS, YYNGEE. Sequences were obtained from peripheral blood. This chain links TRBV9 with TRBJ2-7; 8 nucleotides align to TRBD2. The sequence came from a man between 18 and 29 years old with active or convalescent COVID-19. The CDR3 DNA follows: TGTGCCAGCAGCGCACCCGCGCAAGGTGAGCGGGGGGAGCAGTACTTC. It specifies CASSAPAQGERGEQYF.